The 15 T cell receptor beta chains in this list originate from one sample, sequenced in a study of post-analysis software for immune sequencing data. The study's findings and limits: Elevated frequency relative to controls characterized 4 or 5 TRBV segments in patients, TRBV5-6, TRBV5-1 and TRBV20-1 among them.

Libraries were made from TCR beta cDNA, and they carried unique molecular identifiers. Each CDR3 protein is one row after TCRdb ran MiXCR on the PCR reads. This table has fewer than 850,000 distinct CDR3 sequences, roughly 30% appearing once. Which antigens these TCRs recognize remains unknown. The sample consisted of blood. The receptors derive from a girl aged 10 to 17 with multiple sclerosis.

This chain links TRBV20-1 with TRBJ2-5, with TRBD2 identical over 7 bases. The trim removed 6 bases at V and 4 bases at J, leaving 8 bases unmatched. Germline loops: CDR1 DFQATT, CDR2 SNEGSKA (reference sequence). The CDR3 loop spans 13 amino acids. The CDR3 DNA reads as TGCAGTGCCCACGGGGGGTCCCCAGAGACCCAGTACTTC. Its protein is CSAHGGSPETQYF.

This clonotype came up once. V is TRBV12-3 or TRBV12-4 and J is TRBJ1-5, with unresolved D. Trimming stripped 5 bases from V and 1 base from J, with 12 bases between. The CDR3 covers 15 residues. The CDR3 here is CASSPDGRSNQPQHF. The CDR3 bases are TGTGCCAGCAGTCCAGACGGCAGAAGCAATCAGCCCCAGCATTTT.

There are a few counts of this clonotype. This chain links TRBV6-9 with TRBJ2-5; 7 nucleotides align to TRBD2. The CDR3 spans 15 residues. Germline lookup yields CDR1 MNHGY and CDR2 SVAAGI. V trimming: 4 bases; J trimming: 5 bases; junction bases outside the gene matches: 10. The CDR3 protein is CASSSPSGVEETQYF. As DNA, the CDR3 is TGTGCCAGCAGTTCCCCCAGCGGGGTCGAGGAGACCCAGTACTTC.

This clonotype was detected a few times. CDR3 in DNA: TGCAGTGCGAGGGACGGAGGGAAACCCACAGATACGCAGTATTTT. It codes for CSARDGGKPTDTQYF. The gene calls are TRBV20-1 and TRBJ2-3, with a possible D match to TRBD2 (6 bases). Germline V gene lookup returns CDR1 DFQATT and CDR2 SNEGSKA (reference sequence). V was trimmed by 6 bases and J by 2 bases, leaving 18 bases between them. The CDR3 has 15 amino acids.

About this clonotype itself: At one end, the junction sequence differs from germline, possibly due to a read error. This rearrangement joins TRBV3-1 to TRBJ2-7; TRBD1 matches at 7 bases. CDR3 length: 15 residues. Germline loops: CDR1 LGHDT, CDR2 YNNKEL (reference sequence). The CDR3 DNA reads as TGTGCCAGCAGCCCAAGGGGCAGGGGGACCTACAAGCAGTACTTC. This gives the protein CASSPRGRGTYKQYF.

This clonotype was observed once. V and J are TRBV7-9 and TRBJ1-5; D not resolved. Between the trimmed V and J ends, which lost 1 base and 1 base, there was a span of 11 bases. The CDR3 sequence is 16 residues long. The germline V gene encodes CDR1 SEHNR and CDR2 FQNEAQ (reference sequence). The CDR3 protein is CASSLEGRQSNQPQHF. The CDR3 DNA sequence: TGTGCCAGCAGCTTAGAGGGCAGGCAAAGCAATCAGCCCCAGCATTTT.

The rearrangement uses TRBV6-2 or TRBV6-3 and TRBJ2-5, with 10 bases fitting TRBD2. Germline trimming cut 2 bases from V and 1 base from J; bases unmatched to any gene: 7. The CDR3 spans 17 residues. The germline V gene encodes CDR1 MNHEY and CDR2 SVGEGT. The CDR3: CASSYQPGLAIQETQYF. CDR3 in DNA: TGTGCCAGCAGTTACCAACCGGGACTAGCGATCCAAGAGACCCAGTACTTC.

The chain uses TRBV12-3 or TRBV12-4 and TRBJ1-2; TRBD1 aligns across 9 bases. The CDR3 sequence is 15 residues long. The V and J ends lost 6 bases and 4 bases, in that order; junction bases with no gene match: 9. The CDR3 is CASSHRGLPSYGYTF. The CDR3 DNA reads as TGTGCCAGCAGCCACAGGGGGCTGCCCAGCTATGGCTACACCTTC.

In this sample, this clonotype turned up a few times. The gene calls are TRBV6-4 and TRBJ2-6; 7 positions agree with TRBD1. V lost 1 base to trimming and J lost 0 bases; unmatched junction nucleotides: 12. Germline lookup yields CDR1 MRHNA and CDR2 SNTAGT. The CDR3 consists of 20 residues. CDR3 in DNA: TGTGCCAGCAGTGACTTGACCGGGACAGCCCATAGCTCTGGGGCCAACGTCCTGACTTTC. Translating it yields CASSDLTGTAHSSGANVLTF.

A few counts support this clonotype. J is TRBJ2-1 and V is TRBV5-5; 12 bases fit TRBD2. CDR1 and CDR2 from the germline V gene are SGHKS and YYEKEE (reference sequence). The V and J ends lost 3 bases and 0 bases, in that order; junction bases with no gene match: 7. The CDR3 sequence is 18 residues long. This CDR3 is CASSYRLAGDTSYNEQFF. CDR3 in DNA: TGTGCCAGCAGCTACCGACTAGCGGGGGACACCTCCTACAATGAGCAGTTCTTC.

This sequence joins TRBV7-2 and TRBJ2-5; 7 bases agree with TRBD1. The better agreement between TRBJ2-7 and the DNA end casts doubt on the J call. The CDR3 is 13 amino acids. CDR1 SGHTA and CDR2 FQGNSA come from the germline V gene. CDR3 coding DNA: TGTGCCAGCAGCTCGATAGGGGGCGGCGAGCAGTACTTC. Encoded protein: CASSSIGGGEQYF.

The chain uses TRBV3-1 and TRBJ1-6; tentative D call: TRBD1 (5 bases). Per germline, CDR1 LGHDT and CDR2 YNNKEL (reference sequence). This CDR3 contains 16 residues. V was pared by 4 bases and J by 7 bases, with 17 bases between. CDR3 protein: CASSPLGGVRNSPLHF. The DNA for the CDR3 is TGTGCCAGCAGCCCCCTGGGAGGGGTGAGAAATTCACCCCTCCACTTT.

V is TRBV6-2 or TRBV6-3 and J is TRBJ2-1; D possibly uses TRBD1 or TRBD2 (5 bases each). This CDR3 contains 13 residues. The germline V gene has CDR1 MNHEY and CDR2 SVGEGT. V was pared by 1 base and J by 9 bases, with 10 bases between. The CDR3, as DNA: TGTGCCAGCAGTTACTTAGGGGCGGGTGAGCAGTTCTTC. Its protein is CASSYLGAGEQFF.

V is TRBV5-1 and J is TRBJ1-1, with unresolved D. From germline, CDR1 is SGHRS and CDR2 YFSETQ. Trimming removed 2 bases from V and 0 bases from J, with 11 bases in between. The CDR3 spans 15 residues. CDR3 protein: CASSLTSHMNTEAFF. As DNA, the CDR3 is TGCGCCAGCAGCTTAACAAGTCACATGAACACTGAAGCTTTCTTT.

The rearrangement links TRBV29-1 to TRBJ2-3; D is perhaps TRBD2 (6 bases). The germline gives CDR1 SQVTM, CDR2 ANQGSEA. V lost 7 bases to trimming and J lost 7 bases, with 21 bases between them. The CDR3 is made up of 14 amino acids. The CDR3 bases are TGCAGCGCTTGCCCAGCGGGCTCCCATAATACGCAGTATTTT. Translation: CSACPAGSHNTQYF.